This is a list of T cell receptor beta chains from one sample in a study of cytomegalovirus exposure and HLA in healthy donors. Repertoires were generated with immunoSEQ multiplex PCR, while TCRdb's copy carries only in-frame clones and drops some. Of 85,000 to 110,000 clones in the sample, 79% are singletons; the top ten hold 4%. Input material: PBMCs. The receptors originated from a man aged 50-60 years in good health and CMV-seropositive. Each CDR3 is given with its conserved first and last residue. D genes are given only for firm matches. Clone sizes are given selectively: once, few, many, or a class where the clone is expanded.

V gene	J gene	D gene	clone size	CDR3 DNA	CDR3 protein
TRBV5-1	TRBJ2-7	TRBD2	NA	TGCGCCAGCAGCTTGGAGCCGGGAGGATTGGACGAGCAGTACTTC	CASSLEPGGLDEQYF
TRBV6-1	TRBJ2-7	NA	NA	TGTGCCAGCAGAGAAAACAACCACGAGCAGTACTTC	CASRENNHEQYF
TRBV6-4	TRBJ2-1	TRBD2	NA	TGTGCCAGCAGTGAGGGACTAGCGGGAGCGGGTAATGAGCAGTTCTTC	CASSEGLAGAGNEQFF
TRBV5-6	TRBJ2-7	NA	NA	TGTGCCAGCAGCTTTGAGGGAGCCTACGAGCAGTACTTC	CASSFEGAYEQYF
TRBV5-4	TRBJ2-1	TRBD2	NA	TGTGCCAGCAGCTTGGTCCTAGCGGGAAATGAGCAGTTCTTC	CASSLVLAGNEQFF
TRBV30	TRBJ2-3	NA	NA	TGTGCCTGGGCTGGACTCAGCACAGATACGCAGTATTTT	CAWAGLSTDTQYF
TRBV10-1	TRBJ1-1	TRBD1	NA	TGCGCCAGCAGTGAGTCGTCGCAGGGGGGATCAGCTTTCTTT	CASSESSQGGSAFF
TRBV27	TRBJ2-5	TRBD1	NA	TGTGCCAGCAGTTTCAGTAGGGGGCGAGAGACCCAGTACTTC	CASSFSRGRETQYF
TRBV11-2	TRBJ2-3	NA	NA	TGTGCCAGCAGCGAAGGGGGGGGTCCAGATACGCAGTATTTT	CASSEGGGPDTQYF
TRBV4-2	TRBJ2-3	TRBD2	NA	TGTGCCAGCAGCCAAAGCCTGGGGAGCGGGAGGGATACGCAGTATTTT	CASSQSLGSGRDTQYF
TRBV27	TRBJ2-1	TRBD2	NA	TGTGCCAGCAGTTTATTGGGCGGGAGTTTGTACAATGAGCAGTTCTTC	CASSLLGGSLYNEQFF
TRBV19	TRBJ2-7	NA	NA	TGTGCCAGTAGTATAGAACCAGGGCCTTACGAGCAGTACTTC	CASSIEPGPYEQYF
TRBV14	TRBJ2-7	NA	NA	TGTGCCAGCAGCCAAGACCCCCTAGTCTACGAGCAGTACTTC	CASSQDPLVYEQYF
TRBV28	TRBJ2-1	TRBD2	few	TGTGCCAGCAGTCTAGCGGGATCCGGGGAGAATGAGCAGTTCTTC	CASSLAGSGENEQFF
TRBV28	TRBJ1-3	NA	NA	TGTGCCAGCAGTTTTACCGGGATTGGAGCCATATATTTT	CASSFTGIGAIYF
TRBV7-8	TRBJ2-7	TRBD2	NA	TGTGCCAGCAGCGCGCTAGCGGGAGAGCCCTTTTTAGAGCAGTACTTC	CASSALAGEPFLEQYF
TRBV7-2	TRBJ2-1	NA	few	TGTGCCAGCAGCTTAGCGGGAGTGAGATACAATGAGCAGTTCTTC	CASSLAGVRYNEQFF
TRBV7-9	TRBJ1-1	NA	NA	TGTGCCAGCAGCCCCCAAGGGAGGGCATCGAACACTGAAGCTTTCTTT	CASSPQGRASNTEAFF
TRBV19	TRBJ2-5	TRBD2	NA	TGTGCCAGTAGTCGGACTAGCGGGCTAGAGACCCAGTACTTC	CASSRTSGLETQYF
TRBV7-8	TRBJ1-5	NA	NA	TGTGCCAGCAGCTTCACTACGCTGGCGAATCAGCCCCAGCATTTT	CASSFTTLANQPQHF
TRBV14	TRBJ2-1	TRBD2	NA	TGTGCCAGCAGTCAAGCCCCCGGGACTAGCGGGAGCGAAACCTCCTACAATGAGCAGTTCTTC	CASSQAPGTSGSETSYNEQFF
TRBV7-2	TRBJ2-3	TRBD1	NA	TGTGCCAGCAGCTTAGCAGGGACAGGGGGAGATACGCAGTATTTT	CASSLAGTGGDTQYF
TRBV19	TRBJ2-7	NA	NA	TGTGCCAGTAGTCCTACCGGCGGGGCCTACGAGCAGTACTTC	CASSPTGGAYEQYF
TRBV6-1	TRBJ2-1	NA	NA	TGTGCCAGCAGGATCAGGGTCTACTCCTACAATGAGCAGTTCTTC	CASRIRVYSYNEQFF
TRBV28	TRBJ2-7	NA	once	TGTGCCAGCAGTTTATCTTCCGGTGAAGACGAGCAGTACTTC	CASSLSSGEDEQYF
TRBV27	TRBJ2-7	TRBD2	NA	TGTGCCAGCACCGCAGCGGCTAGCGGGAGAAGGTCCGAGCAGTACTTC	CASTAAASGRRSEQYF
TRBV7-3	TRBJ2-1	TRBD2	NA	TGTGCCAGCAGCTTACAGTCAGCGGGAGACTCCAATGAGCAGTTCTTC	CASSLQSAGDSNEQFF
TRBV4-2	TRBJ1-3	NA	NA	TGTGCCAGCAGCCAACGGTCAGGGACTGGAAACACCATATATTTT	CASSQRSGTGNTIYF
TRBV2	TRBJ2-1	NA	NA	TGTGCCAGCAGTGAAGCGGGAGGCCGAGGAGTGCAGTTCTTC	CASSEAGGRGVQFF
TRBV28	TRBJ2-7	NA	NA	TGTGCCAGCTGGGGAGGGGACAAGCGCTACGAGCAGTACTTC	CASWGGDKRYEQYF
TRBV2	TRBJ2-2	NA	NA	TGTGCCAGCAGTGAACAATTAACTACCGGGGAGCTGTTTTTT	CASSEQLTTGELFF
TRBV19	TRBJ2-5	NA	NA	TGTGCCAGTAGTACTACCACAGGGGCTCGCCGGGGGGAGACCCAGTACTTC	CASSTTTGARRGETQYF
TRBV28	TRBJ2-3	TRBD1	NA	TGTGCCAGCAGTTTGCCGGCCGGGACAGGGGGAGATACGCAGTATTTT	CASSLPAGTGGDTQYF
TRBV6-5	TRBJ2-7	TRBD1	NA	TGTGCCACGTTCGGACAGGGGGCTCGAGAGCAGTACTTC	CATFGQGAREQYF
TRBV10-3	TRBJ2-1	TRBD2	NA	TGTGCCATCAGTGAAGGTTCGGCTAGCGGGAGGTTGTACAATGAGCAGTTCTTC	CAISEGSASGRLYNEQFF
TRBV2	TRBJ2-1	TRBD1	NA	TGTGCCAGCATCAGGGGGCAGGGGTACAATGAGCAGTTCTTC	CASIRGQGYNEQFF
TRBV19	TRBJ1-1	TRBD1	NA	TGTGCCAGTAGTATAGATCTGCGGTACGCAGGGGGCTCGAACACTGAAGCTTTCTTT	CASSIDLRYAGGSNTEAFF
TRBV2	TRBJ1-1	TRBD1	NA	TGTGCCAGCAGTAGGACAGGGTTGAACACTGAAGCTTTCTTT	CASSRTGLNTEAFF
TRBV5-1	TRBJ2-3	TRBD2	NA	TGCGCCAGCAGCTTGAAATCGGCGGGAGGTACAGATACGCAGTATTTT	CASSLKSAGGTDTQYF
TRBV5-1	TRBJ2-2	TRBD2	NA	TGCGCCAGCAGCTTAGCGGGAGGGCCTTGGACCGGGGAGCTGTTTTTT	CASSLAGGPWTGELFF
TRBV27	TRBJ2-1	TRBD2	NA	TGTGCCAGCAGTTTACGGCGGGAGGGGGGTACCAATGAGCAGTTCTTC	CASSLRREGGTNEQFF
TRBV5-6	TRBJ1-2	NA	NA	TGTGCCAGCAGCTTGGGACAGACACCTAACTATGGCTACACCTTC	CASSLGQTPNYGYTF
TRBV27	TRBJ2-7	NA	NA	TGTGCCAGCAGGAGGACCCTCGGGAGCTCCTACGAGCAGTACTTC	CASRRTLGSSYEQYF
TRBV9	TRBJ2-3	TRBD1	few	TGTGCCAGCAGCCATACGCCGGGACAGGGGTCGGGGGCAGATACGCAGTATTTT	CASSHTPGQGSGADTQYF
TRBV28	TRBJ2-5	TRBD2	NA	TGTGCCAGCAGTTCCCTAGCGGTCCAAGAGACCCAGTACTTC	CASSSLAVQETQYF
TRBV6-1	TRBJ2-7	NA	NA	TGTGCCAGCAGTGAAGTTAGGGGACTGCAGTACTTC	CASSEVRGLQYF
TRBV5-1	TRBJ2-7	NA	NA	TGCGCCAGCAGCTTAGGAGGCGGATCCTACGAGCAGTACTTC	CASSLGGGSYEQYF
TRBV7-2	TRBJ2-2	NA	NA	TGTGCCAGCAGCTTAGTCGGGGGAGAGACCGGGGAGCTGTTTTTT	CASSLVGGETGELFF
TRBV19	TRBJ1-5	NA	NA	TGTGCCAGTAGTGGAGGGGGCAATCAGCCCCAGCATTTT	CASSGGGNQPQHF
TRBV18	TRBJ2-2	NA	NA	TGTGCCAGCTCACCAACAGGCGGGGAGCTGTTTTTT	CASSPTGGELFF
TRBV7-2	TRBJ2-1	TRBD2	NA	TGTGCCAGCAGCTTAGCACTAGCGACACAACGGAGGTACAATGAGCAGTTCTTC	CASSLALATQRRYNEQFF
TRBV10-3	TRBJ2-1	TRBD1	NA	TGTGCCATCAGGGACGAACCGGGACAGCCATACAATGAGCAGTTCTTC	CAIRDEPGQPYNEQFF
TRBV10-1	TRBJ1-1	TRBD1	few	TGCGCCAGCAGAGCCCAGGGGGACACTGAAGCTTTCTTT	CASRAQGDTEAFF
TRBV28	TRBJ2-3	NA	NA	TGTGCCAGCAGTTTACCGCCGGTAGGGGACTCTGGGACAGATACGCAGTATTTT	CASSLPPVGDSGTDTQYF